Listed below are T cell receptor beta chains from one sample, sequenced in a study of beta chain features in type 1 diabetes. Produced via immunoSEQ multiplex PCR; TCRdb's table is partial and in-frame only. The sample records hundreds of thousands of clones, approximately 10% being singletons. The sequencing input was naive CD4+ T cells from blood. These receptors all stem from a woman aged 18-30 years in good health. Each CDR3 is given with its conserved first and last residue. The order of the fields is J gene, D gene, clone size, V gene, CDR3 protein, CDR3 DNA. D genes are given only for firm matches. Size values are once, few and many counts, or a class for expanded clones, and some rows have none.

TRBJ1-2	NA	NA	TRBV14	CASSQEAGGYTF	TGTGCCAGCAGCCAAGAGGCTGGTGGCTACACCTTC
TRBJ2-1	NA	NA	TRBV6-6	CASTPRRGSSNEQFF	TGTGCCAGCACTCCCCGCAGGGGATCGTCCAATGAGCAGTTCTTC
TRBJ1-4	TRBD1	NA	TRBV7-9	CASSLGHAGTANEKLFF	TGTGCCAGCAGCTTAGGTCACGCCGGGACAGCGAATGAAAAACTGTTTTTT
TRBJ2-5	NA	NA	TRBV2	CASSEGRARGVETQYF	TGTGCCAGCAGTGAAGGGCGAGCCAGGGGTGTGGAGACCCAGTACTTC
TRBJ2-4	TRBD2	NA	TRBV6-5	CASSYESGVKNIQYF	TGTGCCAGCAGTTACGAAAGCGGGGTAAAAAACATTCAGTACTTC
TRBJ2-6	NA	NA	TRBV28	CASSFARVASGANVLTF	TGTGCCAGCAGTTTCGCTCGTGTAGCGTCTGGGGCCAACGTCCTGACTTTC
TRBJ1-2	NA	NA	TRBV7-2	CASSLRQVDYGYTF	TGTGCCAGCAGCTTAAGGCAGGTTGACTATGGCTACACCTTC
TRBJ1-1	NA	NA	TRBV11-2	CASSFPGNTEAFF	TGTGCCAGCAGCTTCCCGGGGAACACTGAAGCTTTCTTT
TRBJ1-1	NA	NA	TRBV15	CATSNLLQGTAFF	TGTGCCACCAGCAACCTACTCCAGGGCACAGCTTTCTTT
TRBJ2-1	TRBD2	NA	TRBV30	CAWSVRKTSGPYNEQFF	TGTGCCTGGAGTGTACGCAAGACTAGCGGACCGTACAATGAGCAGTTCTTC
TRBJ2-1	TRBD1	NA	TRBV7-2	CASSLAEGGGEEFF	TGTGCCAGCAGCTTAGCAGAAGGGGGCGGTGAGGAGTTCTTC
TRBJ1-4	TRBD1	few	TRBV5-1	CASSLRTGNEKLFF	TGCGCCAGCAGCCTCAGGACAGGGAACGAAAAACTGTTTTTT
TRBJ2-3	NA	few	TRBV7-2	CASSLLADTQYF	TGTGCCAGCAGCCTCCTGGCGGATACGCAGTATTTT
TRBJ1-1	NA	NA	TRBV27	CASSLSGVLNTEAFF	TGTGCCAGCAGTTTGTCAGGGGTACTGAACACTGAAGCTTTCTTT
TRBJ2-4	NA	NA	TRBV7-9	CATKVPKNIQYF	TGTGCCACCAAGGTGCCCAAAAACATTCAGTACTTC
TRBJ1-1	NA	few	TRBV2	CASRLQATEAFF	TGTGCCAGCCGCCTCCAGGCGACTGAAGCTTTCTTT
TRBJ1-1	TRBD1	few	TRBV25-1	CASGLDRDTEAFF	TGTGCCAGCGGCCTAGACAGGGACACTGAAGCTTTCTTT
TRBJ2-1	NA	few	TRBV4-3	CASSQDAPGGLLSSYNEQFF	TGCGCCAGCAGCCAAGATGCCCCAGGCGGGCTCCTAAGCTCCTACAATGAGCAGTTCTTC
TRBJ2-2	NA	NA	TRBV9	CASSVGANTGELFF	TGTGCCAGCAGCGTAGGTGCGAACACCGGGGAGCTGTTTTTT
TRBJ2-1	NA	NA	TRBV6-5	CASSKSGYWQFF	TGTGCCAGCAGTAAGTCTGGGTACTGGCAGTTCTTC
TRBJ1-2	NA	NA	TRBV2	CASSEAGLGYTF	TGTGCCAGCAGTGAAGCGGGTCTTGGCTACACCTTC
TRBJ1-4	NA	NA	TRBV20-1	CSAEASEKLFF	TGCAGTGCTGAAGCTAGCGAAAAACTGTTTTTT
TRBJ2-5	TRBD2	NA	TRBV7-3	CASSLKPREFVLAGPRETQYF	TGTGCCAGCAGCTTAAAACCCCGGGAGTTTGTCCTAGCGGGCCCTCGGGAGACCCAGTACTTC
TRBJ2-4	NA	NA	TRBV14	CASSQVGAGAKNIQYF	TGTGCCAGCAGCCAAGTTGGGGCTGGGGCCAAAAACATTCAGTACTTC
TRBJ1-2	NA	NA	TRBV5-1	CASSPQPPQGYTF	TGCGCCAGCAGCCCCCAGCCCCCACAGGGCTACACCTTC
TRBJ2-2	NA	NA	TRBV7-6	CASSLSTNTGELFF	TGTGCCAGCAGCTTAAGCACGAACACCGGGGAGCTGTTTTTT
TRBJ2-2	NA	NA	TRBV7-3	CASSLTVRGPGELFF	TGTGCCAGCAGCTTAACGGTCAGGGGACCCGGGGAGCTGTTTTTT
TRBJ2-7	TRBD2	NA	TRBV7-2	CASSYSGRAYLRDEQYF	TGTGCCAGCAGCTATAGCGGGAGGGCTTATCTACGGGACGAGCAGTACTTC
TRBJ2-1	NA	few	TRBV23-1	CANLRRDLYNEQFF	TGCGCCAATCTAAGACGAGACCTCTACAATGAGCAGTTCTTC
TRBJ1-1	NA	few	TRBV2	CASKGDTEAFF	TGTGCCAGCAAGGGCGACACTGAAGCTTTCTTT
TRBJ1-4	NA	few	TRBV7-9	CASSFQANEKLFF	TGTGCCAGCAGCTTTCAGGCTAATGAAAAACTGTTTTTT
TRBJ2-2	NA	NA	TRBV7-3	CASSLTGARNTGELFF	TGTGCCAGCAGCTTAACGGGGGCAAGAAACACCGGGGAGCTGTTTTTT
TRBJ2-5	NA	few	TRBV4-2	CASSQVGMGQPEETQYF	TGTGCCAGCAGCCAAGTCGGTATGGGCCAGCCCGAAGAGACCCAGTACTTC
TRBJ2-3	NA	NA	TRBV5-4	CASSQFVLELTDTQYF	TGTGCCAGCAGCCAGTTCGTTTTGGAGCTCACAGATACGCAGTATTTT
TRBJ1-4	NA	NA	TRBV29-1	CSVVVSTNEKLFF	TGCAGCGTTGTTGTTTCAACTAATGAAAAACTGTTTTTT
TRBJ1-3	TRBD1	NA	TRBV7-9	CASSSRQGARGNTIYF	TGTGCCAGCAGCTCCCGACAGGGGGCGCGTGGAAACACCATATATTTT
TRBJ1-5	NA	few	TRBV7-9	CASSLMGAGQPQHF	TGTGCCAGCAGCTTAATGGGGGCAGGGCAGCCCCAGCATTTT
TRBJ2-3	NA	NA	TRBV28	CASRLDSRDTQYF	TGTGCCAGCAGGCTAGACTCCAGAGATACGCAGTATTTT
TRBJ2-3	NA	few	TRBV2	CASSDARSRDTQYF	TGTGCCAGCAGTGATGCTAGATCGCGAGATACGCAGTATTTT
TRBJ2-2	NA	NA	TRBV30	CAWSVLRWVNTGELFF	TGTGCCTGGAGTGTACTACGGTGGGTGAACACCGGGGAGCTGTTTTTT
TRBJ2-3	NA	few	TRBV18	CASSPGTDTQYF	TGTGCCAGCTCACCGGGTACAGATACGCAGTATTTT
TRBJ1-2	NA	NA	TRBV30	CAWSRGEGRYGYTF	TGTGCCTGGAGCCGAGGGGAAGGTCGGTATGGCTACACCTTC
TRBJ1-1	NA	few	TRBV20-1	CSAPANTEAFF	TGCAGTGCGCCAGCTAACACTGAAGCTTTCTTT
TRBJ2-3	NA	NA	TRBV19	CASSGGSSSTDTQYF	TGTGCCAGTAGTGGAGGGTCTTCTAGCACAGATACGCAGTATTTT
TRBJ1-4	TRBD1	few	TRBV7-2	CASSSTGGAGEKLFF	TGTGCCAGCAGCTCTACAGGGGGCGCGGGAGAAAAACTGTTTTTT
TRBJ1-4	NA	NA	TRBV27	CASSSREGEKLFF	TGTGCCAGCAGTTCAAGGGAAGGGGAAAAACTGTTTTTT
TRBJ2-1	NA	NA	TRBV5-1	CASSLAGGGSYNEQFF	TGCGCCAGCAGCTTGGCCGGAGGGGGCTCCTACAATGAGCAGTTCTTC
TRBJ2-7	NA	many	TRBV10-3	CAISRTSYEQYF	TGTGCCATCAGTAGGACATCCTACGAGCAGTACTTC
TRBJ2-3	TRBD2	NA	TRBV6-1	CASSDHPPLAGRSDTQYF	TGTGCCAGCAGTGACCATCCACCACTAGCGGGAAGGTCAGATACGCAGTATTTT
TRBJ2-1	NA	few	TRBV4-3	CASSQAAQRAHKFF	TGCGCCAGCAGCCAAGCAGCCCAGCGGGCGCATAAATTCTTC
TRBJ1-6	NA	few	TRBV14	CASSQDQGTNSPLHF	TGTGCCAGCAGCCAAGATCAGGGGACAAATTCACCCCTCCACTTT
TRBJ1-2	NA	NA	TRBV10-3	CAIKGGSEHEGYTF	TGTGCCATCAAGGGAGGCTCGGAACATGAAGGCTACACCTTC
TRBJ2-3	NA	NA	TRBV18	CASSPISTDTQYF	TGTGCCAGCTCACCAATCTCCACAGATACGCAGTATTTT
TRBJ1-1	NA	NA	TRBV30	CAWSVLSGRAFF	TGTGCCTGGAGTGTTCTATCAGGTAGAGCTTTCTTT
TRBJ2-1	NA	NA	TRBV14	CASSQNFLDNEQFF	TGTGCCAGCAGCCAAAACTTCCTCGACAATGAGCAGTTCTTC
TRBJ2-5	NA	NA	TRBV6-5	CASSNSGKRRETQYF	TGTGCCAGCAGTAACAGTGGCAAACGCAGGGAGACCCAGTACTTC
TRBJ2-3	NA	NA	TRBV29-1	CSARPPGGTDTQYF	TGCAGCGCTCGCCCTCCTGGGGGCACAGATACGCAGTATTTT